This is a list of T cell receptor beta chains from one sample in a study of blood T cell repertoires in COVID-19. The repertoire was sequenced with immunoSEQ multiplex PCR; TCRdb's copy has only in-frame clones and lacks some. The sample carries roughly 30,000 clones, almost 90% recorded once. Material: peripheral blood. These receptors all come from a man between 60 and 75 years old with active COVID-19. Both conserved end residues are trimmed from each CDR3. Each record gives: CDR3 protein, J gene, clone size, V gene. Clone size appears in some rows only: once, few, many, or a class for an expanded clone.

CDR3 protein: ATSRQGGYEQY; J gene: TRBJ2-7; clone size: NA; V gene: TRBV2
CDR3 protein: ASSLVGSASPLH; J gene: TRBJ1-6; clone size: once; V gene: TRBV5-6
CDR3 protein: ASSRRQGLGNEKLF; J gene: TRBJ1-4; clone size: once; V gene: TRBV5-1
CDR3 protein: ASSPPDRGANVLT; J gene: TRBJ2-6; clone size: NA; V gene: TRBV18
CDR3 protein: ASSLRDRGETQY; J gene: TRBJ2-5; clone size: NA; V gene: TRBV27
CDR3 protein: ASSRGNTEAF; J gene: TRBJ1-1; clone size: NA; V gene: TRBV12-3/TRBV12-4
CDR3 protein: ASSQPWPQH; J gene: TRBJ1-5; clone size: few; V gene: TRBV23-1
CDR3 protein: AWRQGETQY; J gene: TRBJ2-5; clone size: few; V gene: TRBV30
CDR3 protein: AWTYSPVGRTEAF; J gene: TRBJ1-1; clone size: NA; V gene: TRBV30
CDR3 protein: ASRGQKSYNEQF; J gene: TRBJ2-1; clone size: once; V gene: TRBV6-5
CDR3 protein: ASSFWGGGPEAF; J gene: TRBJ1-1; clone size: NA; V gene: TRBV5-6